These 30 T cell receptor beta chains originate from one sample sequenced in a study of blood T cell repertoires in COVID-19. Generated by immunoSEQ multiplex PCR, the TCRdb table keeps only in-frame clones and is missing some. Of roughly 250,000 clones in the sample, around 81% were seen once. The sequenced material came from peripheral blood. The source of these receptors is a woman aged 60-75 years with active or convalescent COVID-19.

The rearrangement links TRBV15 to TRBJ2-5; a possible D gene is TRBD1 (6 bases). CDR3 size: 15 residues. Trimming removed 3 bases from V and 7 bases from J, with 18 bases in between. Germline V CDR1 and CDR2: LNHNV, YYDKDF (reference sequence). The CDR3 protein is CATSSINRQAGTQYF. The CDR3 DNA sequence: TGTGCCACCAGCAGCATAAACAGACAGGCGGGGACCCAGTACTTC.

The CDR3 nucleotides read TGCAGCGTTCCTCTGTCTCCAGATACGCAGTATTTT. Translation gives CSVPLSPDTQYF. This chain links TRBV29-1 with TRBJ2-3; D ambiguous. The CDR3 has 12 amino acids. Germline V CDR1 and CDR2: SQVTM, ANQGSEA. The V gene lost 5 bases and the J gene lost 4 bases, with 10 bases spanning the gap.

The chain has TRBV20-1 and TRBJ2-7, with a possible D match to TRBD2 (6 bases). V was trimmed by 2 bases and J by 5 bases, leaving 7 bases between them. CDR3 length: 11 residues. Germline V gives CDR1 DFQATT, CDR2 SNEGSKA (reference sequence). CDR3: CSARWRDEQYF. The CDR3 nucleotides are TGCAGTGCTAGATGGAGGGACGAGCAGTACTTC.

The rearrangement joins TRBV24-1 to TRBJ2-5, with D possibly matching TRBD1 (7 bases). The CDR3 spans 16 residues. V was clipped by 3 bases and J by 4 bases, with 17 bases between them. Germline-derived CDR1 and CDR2 are KGHDR and SFDVKD. CDR3 residues: CATSDRFRGVGETQYF. Written as DNA, the CDR3 is TGTGCCACCAGTGATCGCTTCAGGGGGGTCGGAGAGACCCAGTACTTC.

The chain employs TRBV7-6 and TRBJ1-6, with 11 bases that match TRBD1. The length of the CDR3 is 16 residues. J gave up 9 bases and V 5 bases, and 9 bases lay outside the gene matches. The V gene's germline CDR1 is SGHVS and CDR2 FNYEAQ. DNA of the CDR3: TGTGCCAGCAGCCAAGGACAGGGGGCGCGGGGTTCACCCCTCCACTTT. Encoded protein: CASSQGQGARGSPLHF.

The chain recombines TRBV21-1 with TRBJ2-7; the D segment call TRBD1 is taken from the table without a DNA check. TRBV21-1 is tagged as a pseudogene. The CDR3 is 18 residues long. The chain's CDR3 is CASSKVAWTGASSYEQYV. CDR3 in DNA: TGTGCCAGCAGCAAAGTAGCCTGGACAGGGGCGAGCTCCTACGAGCAGTACGTC.

This chain joins TRBV11-2 and TRBJ2-7; no definite D call. Germline CDR1 and CDR2: SGHAT and FQNNGV. This CDR3 comprises 12 residues. With 0 bases removed from V and 4 bases from J, the gap between germline ends came to 4 bases. This chain's CDR3 is CASSLDRYEQYV. CDR3 DNA sequence: TGTGCCAGCAGCTTAGACCGGTACGAGCAGTACGTC.

The chain uses TRBV19 and TRBJ1-4, with D possibly being TRBD1 (6 bases). Trimming took off 5 bases at V and 2 bases at J, with 12 bases between the two ends. The germline V gene encodes CDR1 LNHDA and CDR2 SQIVND (reference sequence). The CDR3 runs to 15 residues. This CDR3 is CASSPRRGTNEKLFF. CDR3 bases: TGTGCCAGTAGTCCCCGAAGGGGGACTAATGAAAAACTGTTTTTT.

The CDR3: CASSGTSGSYEQYF. In DNA form, the CDR3 reads TGCGCCAGCAGCGGGACTAGCGGATCCTACGAGCAGTACTTC. The chain has TRBV4-1 and TRBJ2-7; 11 bases line up with TRBD2. CDR3 length: 14 amino acids. Germline V CDR1 and CDR2: MGHRA, YSYEKL. V lost 5 bases, J lost 1 base, and 1 base stayed unmatched.

This sequence joins TRBV25-1 and TRBJ1-6; D is uncertain. V was shortened by 1 base and J by 3 bases, with 10 bases between the two germline ends. The V gene's germline CDR1 is MGHDK and CDR2 SYGVNS. CDR3 size: 16 residues. CDR3 loop: CASSEFSEGYNSPLHF. In DNA, the CDR3 is TGTGCCAGCAGTGAATTTTCTGAGGGCTATAATTCACCCCTCCACTTT.

The genes are TRBV5-1 and TRBJ1-5; 10 bases are shared with TRBD1. Germline assignment: CDR1 SGHRS and CDR2 YFSETQ. There are 15 residues in the CDR3. V lost 0 bases to trimming and J lost 5 bases; unmatched junction nucleotides: 2. The CDR3 DNA reads TGCGCCAGCAGCTTGGAGGGGACAGGGGATCAGCCCCAGCATTTT. It is translated as CASSLEGTGDQPQHF.

This clone occurred once. The V call is TRBV14, the J call TRBJ2-1; 9 positions match TRBD2. The junction had 7 bases not matched to a gene; V was cut back by 3 bases and J by 7 bases. This CDR3 contains 15 residues. Germline CDR1 is SGHDN and CDR2 is FVKESK. The CDR3 coding sequence is TGTGCCAGCAGCCAGTTTGGACTAGCGCGAAATGAGCAGTTCTTC. This encodes CASSQFGLARNEQFF.

The chain couples TRBV6-5 to TRBJ2-2; D remains ambiguous. This CDR3 is 12 amino acids long. The germline V gene has CDR1 MNHEY and CDR2 SVGAGI. The V end lost 4 bases, the J end lost 5 bases, and 5 bases lay between the germline ends. The CDR3 reads CASSSRTGELFF. Written as DNA, the CDR3 is TGTGCCAGCAGTTCGCGGACCGGGGAGCTGTTTTTT.

The rearrangement links TRBV19 to TRBJ2-1; no reliable D call. The CDR3 length is 13 residues. The germline CDR1 and CDR2 sequences are LNHDA and SQIVND (reference sequence). With 8 bases removed from V and 0 bases from J, the gap between germline ends came to 8 bases. The CDR3 loop is CASRSSSYNEQFF. As DNA, the CDR3 is TGTGCCAGTCGTAGCAGCTCCTACAATGAGCAGTTCTTC.

This clone was observed a single time. V is TRBV19 and J is TRBJ2-3; 10 nucleotides match TRBD2. V gave up 7 bases and J gave up 0 bases; unmatched junction bases: 7. The CDR3 loop spans 16 amino acids. Germline V gene sequence: CDR1 LNHDA, CDR2 SQIVND (reference sequence). CDR3 in amino acids: CASMLAGVFSTDTQYF. The CDR3 nucleotides are TGTGCCAGTATGCTAGCGGGAGTTTTTAGCACAGATACGCAGTATTTT.

This clone was recorded once. This chain connects TRBV5-1 to TRBJ2-2; the match to TRBD2 covers 9 bases. The CDR3 spans 16 residues. Germline loops: CDR1 SGHRS, CDR2 YFSETQ. J was trimmed by 2 bases and V by 2 bases; bases with no gene match: 4. This chain's CDR3 is CASSFRLAENTGELFF. DNA for the CDR3: TGCGCCAGCAGCTTCAGACTAGCGGAAAACACCGGGGAGCTGTTTTTT. The full variable domain, completed using reference TRBV5-1 and TRBJ2-2, is KAGVTQTPRYLIKTRGQQVTLSCSPISGHRSVSWYQQTPGQGLQFLFEYFSETQRNKGNFPGRFSGRQFSNSRSEMNVSTLELGDSALYLCASSFRLAENTGELFFGEGSRLTVL.

The V gene is TRBV29-1, the J gene TRBJ2-7, with D tentatively TRBD1 (7 bases). Trimming took off 1 base at V and 3 bases at J, with 19 bases between the two ends. Germline V lookup: CDR1 SQVTM, CDR2 ANQGSEA. This CDR3 comprises 16 residues. The CDR3 protein is CSVEVYSSQGGYEQYF. The DNA for the CDR3 is TGCAGCGTTGAAGTCTATAGCAGCCAGGGGGGCTACGAGCAGTACTTC.

The chain joins TRBV2 to TRBJ1-1; D is ambiguous. The CDR3 loop spans 13 amino acids. Germline V gives CDR1 SNHLY, CDR2 FYNNEI. Between the trimmed V and J ends, which lost 5 bases and 0 bases, there was a span of 7 bases. The CDR3 loop reads CASSTYLNTEAFF. In nucleotides, the CDR3 is TGTGCCAGCAGTACCTACTTGAACACTGAAGCTTTCTTT.

This clone was observed a handful of times. Other DNA sequences in this sample translate to the same CDR3. The chain has TRBV6-5 and TRBJ2-3, with a possible D match to TRBD2 (6 bases). V shed 0 bases and J shed 8 bases, with 15 bases lying between them. Germline V CDR1 and CDR2: MNHEY, SVGAGI. The CDR3 runs to 15 residues. The CDR3 nucleotides are TGTGCCAGCAGTTACTCGTTCGCGGGGTCGGTTACGCAGTATTTT. It is translated as CASSYSFAGSVTQYF.

This clone has only one observation. The chain couples TRBV19 to TRBJ1-1; the match to TRBD1 covers 9 bases. With V trimmed by 1 base and J by 4 bases, 4 bases remained unmatched. The germline V gene has CDR1 LNHDA and CDR2 SQIVND (reference sequence). This CDR3 comprises 15 residues. CDR3 in DNA: TGTGCCAGTAGTATAGGACAGGGGGTCGGCACTGAAGCTTTCTTT. Translating it yields CASSIGQGVGTEAFF.

This chain uses TRBV27 with TRBJ1-1; 8 bases align to TRBD1. Per the germline V gene, CDR1 is MNHEY and CDR2 is SMNVEV (reference sequence). After removal of 5 bases from V and 5 bases from J, the junction contained 10 bases not matched to a gene. The CDR3 length is 15 residues. The CDR3 DNA follows: TGTGCCAGCAGTAGCACCTTGACAGGGGATACTGAAGCTTTCTTT. Amino acids: CASSSTLTGDTEAFF.

The chain combines TRBV6-6 with TRBJ2-2; 14 bases match TRBD2. The CDR3 sequence is 16 residues long. Germline CDR1 reads MNHNY; CDR2 reads SVGAGI (reference sequence). Unmatched junction bases numbered 3, after V lost 5 bases and J lost 4 bases. CDR3 amino acids: CASSRLAGGSTGELFF. In DNA, the CDR3 is TGTGCCAGCAGTCGACTAGCGGGAGGGAGCACCGGGGAGCTGTTTTTT.

V gene TRBV20-1 combines with J gene TRBJ2-2; the D is unclear. V lost 6 bases, J lost 5 bases, and 7 bases lay in between. The CDR3 extends over 11 amino acids. Looked up from germline, CDR1 is DFQATT and CDR2 is SNEGSKA (reference sequence). The CDR3 sequence: CSAPLTGELFF. The CDR3 DNA follows: TGCAGTGCCCCCTTAACCGGGGAGCTGTTTTTT.

This chain uses TRBV7-9 with TRBJ1-2; TRBD1 might be the D (5 bases). Per germline, CDR1 SEHNR and CDR2 FQNEAQ (reference sequence). The CDR3 covers 16 residues. V lost 8 bases, J lost 0 bases, and 19 bases lay in between. CDR3 loop: CASGGPEGSPNYGYTF. The DNA of the CDR3 is TGTGCCAGCGGCGGGCCGGAGGGGAGTCCTAACTATGGCTACACCTTC. The variable domain in full, with the rest retrieved from reference TRBV7-9 and TRBJ1-2, is DTGVSQNPRHKITKRGQNVTFRCDPISEHNRLYWYRQTLGQGPEFLTYFQNEAQLEKSRLLSDRFSAERPKGSFSTLEIQRTEQGDSAMYLCASGGPEGSPNYGYTFGSGTRLTVV.

The V call is TRBV11-3, the J call TRBJ2-2, with D perhaps TRBD1 (6 bases). Germline CDR1 SGHNT, CDR2 YENEEA. V was trimmed by 2 bases and J by 8 bases, leaving 12 bases between them. The length of the CDR3 is 14 residues. CDR3 nucleotides: TGTGCCAGCAGCTTAACGACAGGCAAAGGGGAGCTGTTTTTT. As protein: CASSLTTGKGELFF. Together with reference TRBV11-3 and TRBJ2-2, the CDR3 gives the full variable domain: EAGVVQSPRYKIIEKKQPVAFWCNPISGHNTLYWYLQNLGQGPELLIRYENEEAVDDSQLPKDRFSAERLKGVDSTLKIQPAELGDSAVYLCASSLTTGKGELFFGEGSRLTVL.

The chain is built from TRBV5-4 and TRBJ2-5; 12 bases are a match to TRBD2. Germline loops: CDR1 SGHNT, CDR2 YYREEE (reference sequence). The V gene end was trimmed by 5 bases and the J gene end by 3 bases; junction bases not matched to a gene: 8. CDR3 length: 16 amino acids. The DNA for the CDR3 is TGTGCCAGCAGTTCTCGGCGACTAGCGGGGGAAGAGACCCAGTACTTC. Translating gives CASSSRRLAGEETQYF.

Concerning this clone: In the same sample, other DNA sequences code for this CDR3. J is TRBJ2-2 and V is TRBV7-9, with TRBD1 matching 8 bases. The CDR3 length is 14 residues. V was pared by 2 bases and J by 6 bases, with 2 bases of the junction left unmatched. Germline V gene sequence: CDR1 SEHNR, CDR2 FQNEAQ (reference sequence). CDR3 nucleotide sequence: TGTGCCAGCAGCTTACAGGGGGCTGCCGGGGAGCTGTTTTTT. Translation: CASSLQGAAGELFF.

V is TRBV16 and J is TRBJ2-7, with D possibly matching TRBD1 (6 bases). The CDR3 contains 15 residues. Per germline, CDR1 KGHSY and CDR2 FQNENV. Trimming took 0 bases from V and 1 from J, leaving 10 bases between them. The CDR3 sequence: CASSQSGGASYEQYV. The CDR3 bases are TGTGCCAGCAGCCAATCTGGGGGCGCGTCCTACGAGCAGTACGTC.

CDR3 nucleotide sequence: TGTGCCAGCAGCTTAGCGCCGGGACTAGCGGGAGAAGGGGCCTACAATGAGCAGTTCTTC. Translation gives CASSLAPGLAGEGAYNEQFF. The chain recombines TRBV7-6 with TRBJ2-1, with 14 nucleotides matching TRBD2. V gave up 0 bases and J gave up 2 bases; unmatched junction bases: 9. This CDR3 has 20 amino acids. Germline CDR1 SGHVS, CDR2 FNYEAQ. The full variable domain, rest sourced from reference TRBV7-6 and TRBJ2-1, is GAGVSQSPRYKVTKRGQDVALRCDPISGHVSLYWYRQALGQGPEFLTYFNYEAQQDKSGLPNDRFSAERPEGSISTLTIQRTEQRDSAMYRCASSLAPGLAGEGAYNEQFFGPGTRLTVL.

The CDR3, as DNA: TGTGCCAGCAGCGCCGATAGCACGTACACAGATACGCAGTATTTT. As protein: CASSADSTYTDTQYF. The chain carries TRBV7-2 and TRBJ2-3, with D uncertain. The CDR3 loop spans 15 amino acids. Germline CDR1 SGHTA, CDR2 FQGNSA. Trimming stripped 5 bases from V and 2 bases from J, with 14 bases between.